This T cell receptor beta chain was captured in a study of T cell changes during pregnancy in multiple sclerosis. This clone occurred a few times. Germline CDR1 DFQATT, CDR2 SNEGSKA (reference sequence). The CDR3 consists of 11 residues. Germline trimming cut 5 bases from V and 7 bases from J; bases unmatched to any gene: 3. Data came from immunoSEQ multiplex PCR; TCRdb stores just in-frame clones and leaves some out. The sample has about 67,000 clones; 91% are singletons. The chain joins TRBV20-1 to TRBJ1-1; 8 positions agree with TRBD1. The TCR comes from a female donor with multiple sclerosis, enrolled in a pregnancy study. The source material was peripheral blood, sampled in the first trimester of pregnancy. CDR3 sequence reads: CSALGTGEAFF. CDR3 nucleotides: TGCAGTGCTCTCGGGACAGGTGAAGCTTTCTTT.